Sequencing of this T cell receptor beta chain was carried out in a study of blood T cell repertoires in COVID-19. For the study at large: The study drew acute and convalescent COVID-19 samples from the United States, Italy and Spain. PBMCs, B-cell-depleted T cells, or T cells were the source of the cDNA or gDNA that made up the material.

CDR1 is MNHEY, CDR2 SVGAGI, per germline. Trimming removed 4 bases at V and 3 bases at J, with 16 bases between. There are 15 residues in the CDR3. In the authors' methods: Amplification of reference gene primers was used by the study to estimate nucleated cell counts. TCRdb's copy holds only in-frame clones and misses some; the assay was immunoSEQ multiplex PCR. The V and J calls and clone size are taken from that table; D and trimming were inferred from the DNA. The table has about 670,000 clones, 70% to 90% seen once. This sequence joins TRBV6-5 and TRBJ2-7; D possibly corresponds to TRBD1 (6 bases). The sample taken for sequencing was peripheral blood. This receptor was obtained from a woman between 18 and 29 years old with acute or convalescent COVID-19. CDR3 nucleotide sequence: TGTGCCAGCAGTTCCAGGCAGGGGCCAATCTACGAGCAGTACTTC. Its protein is CASSSRQGPIYEQYF.